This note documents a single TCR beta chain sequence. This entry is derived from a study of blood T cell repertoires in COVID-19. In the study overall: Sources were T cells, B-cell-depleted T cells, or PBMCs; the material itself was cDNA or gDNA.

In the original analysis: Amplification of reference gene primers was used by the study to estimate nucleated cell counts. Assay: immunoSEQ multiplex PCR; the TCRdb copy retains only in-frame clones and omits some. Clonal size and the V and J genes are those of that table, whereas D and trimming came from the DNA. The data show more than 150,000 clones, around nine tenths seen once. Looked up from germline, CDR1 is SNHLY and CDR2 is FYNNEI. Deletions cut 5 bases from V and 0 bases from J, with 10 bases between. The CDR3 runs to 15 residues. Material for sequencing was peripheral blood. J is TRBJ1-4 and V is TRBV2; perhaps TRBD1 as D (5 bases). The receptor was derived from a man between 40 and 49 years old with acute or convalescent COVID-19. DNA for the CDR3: TGTGCCAGCAGTAGACAGTTCGCAACTAATGAAAAACTGTTTTTT. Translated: CASSRQFATNEKLFF.